The clone carrying this T cell receptor (beta chain) came up many times. TCRdb independently ran MiXCR on the 5' RACE reads; one entry per CDR3 protein. The data contain tens of thousands of distinct CDR3 sequences, about 3.3% of them singletons. Between the trimmed V and J ends, which lost 0 bases and 5 bases, there was a span of 14 bases. Germline V gene data show CDR1 as SGHRS and CDR2 as YFSETQ. CDR3 length equals 15 residues. The record originates from a study of neurological immune-mediated disorders. The time point is: longitudinal time-point 1 (baseline). The chain combines TRBV5-1 with TRBJ2-5; no definite D call. Sequencing used PBMCs. The TCR originated in a woman aged 55-69 years with multiple sclerosis. The CDR3 nucleotides read TGCGCCAGCAGCTTGGGCACCAAGTATCCGGAGACCCAGTACTTC. The encoded protein is CASSLGTKYPETQYF.